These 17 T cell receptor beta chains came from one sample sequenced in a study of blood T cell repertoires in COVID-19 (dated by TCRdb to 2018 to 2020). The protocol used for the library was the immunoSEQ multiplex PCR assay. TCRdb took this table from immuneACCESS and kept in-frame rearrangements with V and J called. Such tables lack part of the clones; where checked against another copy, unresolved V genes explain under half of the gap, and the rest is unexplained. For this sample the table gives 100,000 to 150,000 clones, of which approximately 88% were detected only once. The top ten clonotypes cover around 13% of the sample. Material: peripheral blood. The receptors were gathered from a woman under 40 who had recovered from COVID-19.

The CDR3 coding sequence is TGTGCCAGGGGCCGACAGGGCACAGATACGCAGTATTTT. This sequence encodes CARGRQGTDTQYF. J is TRBJ2-3 and V is TRBV19, with a weak D call TRBD1 (6 bases). V was trimmed by 9 bases and J by 1 base, leaving 11 bases between them. The germline gives CDR1 LNHDA, CDR2 SQIVND (reference sequence). The CDR3 covers 13 residues.

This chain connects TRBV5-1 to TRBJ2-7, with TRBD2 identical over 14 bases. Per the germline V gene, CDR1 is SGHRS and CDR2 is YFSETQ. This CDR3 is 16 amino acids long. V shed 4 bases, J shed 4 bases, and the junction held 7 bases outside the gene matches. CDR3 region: CASSPGTSGSIYEQYF. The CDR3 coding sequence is TGCGCCAGCAGCCCCGGGACTAGCGGGAGCATTTACGAGCAGTACTTC.

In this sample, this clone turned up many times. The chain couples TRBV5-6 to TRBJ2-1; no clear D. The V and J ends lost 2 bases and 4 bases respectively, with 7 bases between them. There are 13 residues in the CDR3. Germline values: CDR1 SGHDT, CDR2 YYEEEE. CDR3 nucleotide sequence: TGTGCCAGCAGCTTAAGAGCGTACAATGAGCAGTTCTTC. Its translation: CASSLRAYNEQFF.

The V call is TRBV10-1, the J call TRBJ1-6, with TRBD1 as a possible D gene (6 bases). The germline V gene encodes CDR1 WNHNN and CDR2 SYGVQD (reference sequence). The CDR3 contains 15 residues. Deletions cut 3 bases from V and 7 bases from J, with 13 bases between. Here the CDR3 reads CASSDGQLGNSPLHF. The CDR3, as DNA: TGCGCCAGCAGTGACGGACAGCTCGGCAATTCACCCCTCCACTTT.

Written as DNA, the CDR3 is TGTGCCAGCTCACCACAGTTGCAGGCTGGGGAAAAACTGTTTTTT. Its protein is CASSPQLQAGEKLFF. J is TRBJ1-4 and V is TRBV18; no clear D gene. In germline, CDR1 is KGHSH, CDR2 LQKENI. Trimming cost V 1 base and J 8 bases, with 14 bases left between them. The CDR3 runs 15 residues. Drawing the rest from reference TRBV18 and TRBJ1-4, the complete variable domain is NAGVMQNPRHLVRRRGQEARLRCSPMKGHSHVYWYRQLPEEGLKFMVYLQKENIIDESGMPKERFSAEFPKEGPSILRIQQVVRGDSAAYFCASSPQLQAGEKLFFGSGTQLSVL.

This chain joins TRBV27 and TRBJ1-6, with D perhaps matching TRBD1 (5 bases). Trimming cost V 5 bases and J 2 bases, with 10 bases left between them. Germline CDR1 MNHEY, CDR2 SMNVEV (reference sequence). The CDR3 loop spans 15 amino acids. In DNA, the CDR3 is TGTGCCAGCAGTCCCCTAGGGGCCTATAATTCACCCCTCCACTTT. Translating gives CASSPLGAYNSPLHF.

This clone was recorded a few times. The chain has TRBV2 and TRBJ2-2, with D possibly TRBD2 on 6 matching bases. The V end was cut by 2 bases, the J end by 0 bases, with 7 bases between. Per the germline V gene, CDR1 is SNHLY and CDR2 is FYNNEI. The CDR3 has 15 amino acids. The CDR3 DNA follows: TGTGCCAGCAGTGAAAGCGGGCCGAACACCGGGGAGCTGTTTTTT. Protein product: CASSESGPNTGELFF.

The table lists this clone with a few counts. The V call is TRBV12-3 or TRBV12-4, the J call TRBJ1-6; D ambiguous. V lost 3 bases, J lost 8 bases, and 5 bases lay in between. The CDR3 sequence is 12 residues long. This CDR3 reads CASSLGHSPLHF. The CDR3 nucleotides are TGTGCCAGCAGTTTGGGCCATTCACCCCTCCACTTT.

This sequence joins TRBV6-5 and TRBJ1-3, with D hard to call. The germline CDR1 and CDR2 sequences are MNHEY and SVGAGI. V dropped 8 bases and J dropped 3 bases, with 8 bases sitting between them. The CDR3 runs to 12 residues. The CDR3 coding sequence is TGTGCCAGCCGGGAGAATGGAAACACCATATATTTT. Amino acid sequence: CASRENGNTIYF.

Here the CDR3 reads CASSRELAGGGADTQYF. The CDR3 DNA reads as TGTGCCAGCAGCCGCGAGTTAGCGGGAGGCGGCGCAGATACGCAGTATTTT. The V gene is TRBV5-8, the J gene TRBJ2-3; 10 bases align to TRBD2. This CDR3 spans 17 amino acids. V lost 4 bases to trimming and J lost 4 bases; unmatched junction nucleotides: 12. The germline CDR1 and CDR2 sequences are SGHTS and YDEGEE.

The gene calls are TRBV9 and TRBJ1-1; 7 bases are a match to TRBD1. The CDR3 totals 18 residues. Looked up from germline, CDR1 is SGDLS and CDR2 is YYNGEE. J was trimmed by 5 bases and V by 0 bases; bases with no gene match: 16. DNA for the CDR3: TGTGCCAGCAGCGTAGCGGGTAGTCAGGGGGTAGGGGGAACTGAAGCTTTCTTT. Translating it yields CASSVAGSQGVGGTEAFF.

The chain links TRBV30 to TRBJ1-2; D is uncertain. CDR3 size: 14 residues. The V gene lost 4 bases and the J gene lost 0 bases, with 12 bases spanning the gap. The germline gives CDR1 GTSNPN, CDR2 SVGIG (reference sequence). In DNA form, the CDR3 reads TGTGCCTGGACGGTCGGGAGTTCTAACTATGGCTACACCTTC. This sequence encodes CAWTVGSSNYGYTF.

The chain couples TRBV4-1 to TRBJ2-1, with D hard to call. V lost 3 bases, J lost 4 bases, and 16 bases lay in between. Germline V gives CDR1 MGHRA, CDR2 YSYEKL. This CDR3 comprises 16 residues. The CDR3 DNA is TGCGCCAGCAGCCACCCGCCCGAGTTAAGTTACAATGAGCAGTTCTTC. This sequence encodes CASSHPPELSYNEQFF.

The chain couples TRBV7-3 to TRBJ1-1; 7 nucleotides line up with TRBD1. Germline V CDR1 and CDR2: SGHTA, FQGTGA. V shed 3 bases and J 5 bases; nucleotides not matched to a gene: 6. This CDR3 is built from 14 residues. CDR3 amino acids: CASSLTGSGTEAFF. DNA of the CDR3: TGTGCCAGCAGCTTGACAGGGAGTGGTACTGAAGCTTTCTTT.

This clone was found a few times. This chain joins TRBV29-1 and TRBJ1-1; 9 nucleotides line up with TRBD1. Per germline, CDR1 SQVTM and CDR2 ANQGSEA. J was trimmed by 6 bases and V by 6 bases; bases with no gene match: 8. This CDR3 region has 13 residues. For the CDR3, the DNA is TGCAGCGTGTCGACAGGGGGGTCATCTGAAGCTTTCTTT. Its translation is CSVSTGGSSEAFF. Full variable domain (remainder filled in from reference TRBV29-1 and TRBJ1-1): SAVISQKPSRDICQRGTSLTIQCQVDSQVTMMFWYRQQPGQSLTLIATANQGSEATYESGFVIDKFPISRPNLTFSTLTVSNMSPEDSSIYLCSVSTGGSSEAFFGQGTRLTVV.

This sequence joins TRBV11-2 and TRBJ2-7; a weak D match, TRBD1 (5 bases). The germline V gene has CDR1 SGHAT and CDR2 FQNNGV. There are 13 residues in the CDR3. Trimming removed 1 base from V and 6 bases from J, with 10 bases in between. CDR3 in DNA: TGTGCCAGCAGCTTAGGGACAAGTGGCGAGCAGTACTTC. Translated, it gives CASSLGTSGEQYF.

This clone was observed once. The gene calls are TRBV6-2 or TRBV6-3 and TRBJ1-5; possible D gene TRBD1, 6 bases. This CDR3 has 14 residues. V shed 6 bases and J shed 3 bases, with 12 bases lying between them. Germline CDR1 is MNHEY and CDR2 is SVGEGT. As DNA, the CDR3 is TGTGCCAGCAGCCGTACAGGGATCAATCAGCCCCAGCATTTT. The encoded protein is CASSRTGINQPQHF.